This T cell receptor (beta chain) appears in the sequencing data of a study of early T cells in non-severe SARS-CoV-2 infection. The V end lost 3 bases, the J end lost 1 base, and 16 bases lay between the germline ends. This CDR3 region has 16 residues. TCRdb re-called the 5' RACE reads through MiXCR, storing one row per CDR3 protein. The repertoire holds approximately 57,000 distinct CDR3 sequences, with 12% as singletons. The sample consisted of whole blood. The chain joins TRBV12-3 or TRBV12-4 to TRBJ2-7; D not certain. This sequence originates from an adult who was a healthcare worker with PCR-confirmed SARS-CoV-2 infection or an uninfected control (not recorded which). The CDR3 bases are TGTGCCAGCAGTTTCTCGGAGCCACTATTTTCCTACGAGCAGTACTTC. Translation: CASSFSEPLFSYEQYF.